These 7 T cell receptor beta chains were sequenced from one sample in a study of shared clonotypes between healthy human individuals. The repertoire was sequenced with immunoSEQ multiplex PCR; TCRdb's copy has only in-frame clones and lacks some. The sample includes around 2.1 million clones, more than 85% of them seen just once. It was CD45RO-negative cells, positively selected for CCR7, that made up naive CD8 cells, with terminally differentiated effector memory CD45RA+ cells excluded. What was sequenced was naive CD8+ T cells from PBMCs. These receptors were obtained from a young man in good health. Some clones in this sample may be carry-over from other donors' samples.

This clone showed up just once. The rearrangement uses TRBV10-2 and TRBJ2-1, with a possible D match to TRBD2 (6 bases). The CDR3 consists of 13 residues. CDR1 and CDR2 (germline): WSHSY, SAAADI. V lost 6 bases and J 4 bases, leaving 10 bases between the germline ends. The chain's CDR3 is CASRTGTYNEQFF. CDR3 DNA sequence: TGCGCCAGCAGAACCGGGACTTACAATGAGCAGTTCTTC.

The rearrangement joins TRBV7-9 to TRBJ2-2; D possibly matches TRBD1 or TRBD2 (6 bases each). Germline CDR1 SEHNR, CDR2 FQNEAQ (reference sequence). Deletions cut 4 bases from V and 0 bases from J, with 15 bases between. The CDR3 has 17 amino acids. In DNA, the CDR3 is TGTGCCAGCAGCTCCGGGGGCGAGGGGGCGAACACCGGGGAGCTGTTTTTT. Residues: CASSSGGEGANTGELFF.

The chain uses TRBV6-5 and TRBJ1-2; weak D call: TRBD1 (5 bases). The CDR3 sequence is 13 residues long. Germline V CDR1 and CDR2: MNHEY, SVGAGI. Trimming stripped 4 bases from V and 3 bases from J, with 9 bases between. CDR3 sequence: CASSSGTDYGYTF. In DNA, the CDR3 is TGTGCCAGCAGTTCGGGGACCGACTATGGCTACACCTTC.

The CDR3 DNA is TGCGCCAGCAGTGAGTTTAGGACCTACGAGCAGTACTTC. It specifies CASSEFRTYEQYF. The chain is built from TRBV10-1 and TRBJ2-7, with unresolved D. The ends were cut back, 1 base at V and 2 bases at J, with 6 bases in the middle. The V gene's germline CDR1 is WNHNN and CDR2 SYGVQD (reference sequence). This CDR3 spans 13 amino acids.

This chain connects TRBV27 to TRBJ1-5; perhaps TRBD1 as D (5 bases). V lost 1 base and J lost 1, with 11 bases in between. There are 16 residues in the CDR3. CDR1 MNHEY and CDR2 SMNVEV come from the germline V gene (reference sequence). This CDR3 is CASSLFGGGSNQPQHF. DNA for the CDR3: TGTGCCAGCAGTTTATTTGGGGGGGGGAGCAATCAGCCCCAGCATTTT.

V usage is TRBV28 and J usage is TRBJ2-5; D is possibly TRBD1 (6 bases). The DNA end favors TRBJ2-7, so the J call may be wrong. This CDR3 region has 15 residues. In germline, CDR1 is MDHEN, CDR2 SYDVKM. CDR3: CASSVGAGALYEQYF. CDR3 nucleotides: TGTGCCAGCAGTGTTGGGGCAGGGGCCCTCTACGAGCAGTACTTC.

V gene TRBV5-1 combines with J gene TRBJ1-2; no clear D gene. Germline V lookup: CDR1 SGHRS, CDR2 YFSETQ. Trimming took off 4 bases at V and 3 bases at J, with 10 bases between the two ends. The CDR3 runs to 13 residues. The CDR3 protein is CASSHRRDYGYTF. CDR3 in DNA: TGCGCCAGCAGCCACCGGAGGGACTATGGCTACACCTTC. The full variable domain, in which reference TRBV5-1 and TRBJ1-2 provide the parts outside the CDR3, is KAGVTQTPRYLIKTRGQQVTLSCSPISGHRSVSWYQQTPGQGLQFLFEYFSETQRNKGNFPGRFSGRQFSNSRSEMNVSTLELGDSALYLCASSHRRDYGYTFGSGTRLTVV.